The sample holds a few counts of the clone carrying this T cell receptor (beta chain). Germline V gives CDR1 LNHDA, CDR2 SQIVND (reference sequence). Unmatched junction bases numbered 10, after V lost 8 bases and J lost 1 base. This CDR3 is 18 amino acids long. Researchers prepared the TCRbeta library using unique molecular identifiers, the study reports. MiXCR, applied by TCRdb to the PCR reads, yields one record per CDR3 protein. The sample shows 200,000 to 300,000 distinct CDR3 sequences, 9.5% to 15% of them seen only once. The record originates from a study of T-cell reconstitution after alpha-beta-depleted transplantation in children.

The sequencing used PBMCs from the stem cell graft donor, collected from the stem cell graft. This clonotype originated in a human donor who donated a stem cell graft to a child with acute lymphoblastic leukemia. The chain carries TRBV19 and TRBJ2-1; TRBD2 agrees at 14 bases. CDR3 bases: TGTGCCAGTGGAGGGGGACTAGCGGGAGAAGGATCCTACAATGAGCAGTTCTTC. This sequence encodes CASGGGLAGEGSYNEQFF.